These 5 T cell receptor beta chains share one sample of origin, sequenced in a study of identical twins. Each CDR3 protein gets one entry after TCRdb re-called the 5' RACE reads with MiXCR. Among some 1,700,000 distinct CDR3 sequences listed, 32% were seen once. Sequencing was carried out using cord blood. These receptors originate from a newborn girl in good health.

This clonotype was observed a few times. The chain joins TRBV11-2 to TRBJ2-7; 7 bases align to TRBD1. Per the germline V gene, CDR1 is SGHAT and CDR2 is FQNNGV. V shed 4 bases and J 3 bases; nucleotides not matched to a gene: 9. This CDR3 is 15 amino acids long. The CDR3 protein is CASSSEPGQFYEQYF. CDR3 bases: TGTGCCAGCAGCTCGGAACCGGGACAGTTCTACGAGCAGTACTTC.

This clonotype has only a few counts. The rearrangement uses TRBV12-3 or TRBV12-4 and TRBJ2-1; D is unresolved. V lost 1 base to trimming and J lost 4 bases, with 20 bases between them. The CDR3 contains 18 residues. CDR3 coding DNA: TGTGCCAGCAGTTTAGGACCCGTCTTCGTTTCGCGATACAATGAGCAGTTCTTC. Translating gives CASSLGPVFVSRYNEQFF.

V is TRBV29-1 and J is TRBJ2-2, with TRBD1 matching 8 bases. Germline V gene data show CDR1 as SQVTM and CDR2 as ANQGSEA. The V gene end was trimmed by 1 base and the J gene end by 1 base; junction bases not matched to a gene: 8. The CDR3 runs 17 residues. Written as DNA, the CDR3 is TGCAGCGTTGAAGGCGCGGCAGGGGGCCTGAACACCGGGGAGCTGTTTTTT. This gives the protein CSVEGAAGGLNTGELFF.

V gene TRBV24-1 combines with J gene TRBJ2-5; perhaps TRBD1 as D (5 bases). V dropped 5 bases and J dropped 11 bases, with 29 bases sitting between them. The CDR3 has 17 amino acids. Germline CDR1 and CDR2: KGHDR and SFDVKD. CDR3 in DNA: TGTGCCACCAGTGCCCTAAATCGAGACAGAACCTCCTACGGGCAGTACTTC. Its translation: CATSALNRDRTSYGQYF.

The chain uses TRBV7-9 and TRBJ1-4; no clear D gene. CDR3 length equals 13 residues. Germline CDR1 is SEHNR and CDR2 is FQNEAQ (reference sequence). The V end was cut by 4 bases, the J end by 5 bases, with 8 bases between. CDR3 coding DNA: TGTGCCAGCAGCTCACTCCGAAATGAAAAACTGTTTTTT. Amino acid sequence: CASSSLRNEKLFF.